This passage covers 10 T cell receptor beta chains from one sample sequenced in a study of blood T cell repertoires in COVID-19. This table comes from immunoSEQ multiplex PCR, and its TCRdb copy is limited to in-frame clones, with some not included. Among 380,000 or so clones listed, about 90% were seen once. The specimen sequenced was peripheral blood. The source is a man aged 35-49 years with acute or convalescent COVID-19.

The J gene is TRBJ1-2, the V gene TRBV10-3, with TRBD1 as a possible D gene (6 bases). V lost 8 bases to trimming and J lost 2 bases, with 12 bases between them. The CDR3 contains 13 residues. CDR1 is ENHRY and CDR2 is SYGVKD in the germline V gene. The CDR3 region has the DNA TGTGCCATCCGAGGGGGGGAGAACTATGGCTACACCTTC. Residues: CAIRGGENYGYTF.

V gene TRBV4-1 combines with J gene TRBJ2-3, with D perhaps TRBD2 (5 bases). V lost 6 bases and J 3 bases, leaving 13 bases between the germline ends. CDR3 size: 14 residues. Germline CDR1 reads MGHRA; CDR2 reads YSYEKL. The DNA of the CDR3 is TGCGCCAGCAGTCTAGGACTGGAAACAGATACGCAGTATTTT. It is translated as CASSLGLETDTQYF.

The chain couples TRBV10-3 to TRBJ2-5, with 7 bases that match TRBD1. CDR1 is ENHRY, CDR2 SYGVKD, per germline. The length of the CDR3 is 16 residues. V was pared by 1 base and J by 0 bases, with 5 bases of the junction left unmatched. The CDR3 spells CAISELPGTDQETQYF. In nucleotides, the CDR3 is TGTGCCATCAGTGAGTTACCCGGGACAGACCAAGAGACCCAGTACTTC.

The gene calls are TRBV2 and TRBJ2-5; 8 bases agree with TRBD2. V shed 5 bases, J shed 5 bases, and the junction held 10 bases outside the gene matches. Looked up from germline, CDR1 is SNHLY and CDR2 is FYNNEI. The CDR3 has 15 residues. In nucleotides, the CDR3 is TGTGCCAGCAGTAGCGGGACTAGTGGTGCGGAGACCCAGTACTTC. Residues: CASSSGTSGAETQYF.

This chain links TRBV5-1 with TRBJ2-3; perhaps TRBD1 as D (5 bases). This CDR3 spans 14 amino acids. The V and J ends lost 2 bases and 4 bases respectively, with 11 bases between them. Germline loops: CDR1 SGHRS, CDR2 YFSETQ. CDR3 sequence: CASSFTGSPDTQYF. CDR3 bases: TGCGCCAGCAGCTTTACAGGTAGTCCAGATACGCAGTATTTT.

This clone was recorded once. The J gene is TRBJ2-2, the V gene TRBV19; TRBD2 matches at 8 bases. Germline loops: CDR1 LNHDA, CDR2 SQIVND (reference sequence). V shed 3 bases, J shed 5 bases, and the junction held 8 bases outside the gene matches. The CDR3 length is 16 residues. This chain's CDR3 is CASSIPGGDPTGELFF. DNA of the CDR3: TGTGCCAGTAGTATCCCGGGGGGGGACCCAACCGGGGAGCTGTTTTTT. Looking up the rest from reference TRBV19 and TRBJ2-2 gives the full variable domain: DGGITQSPKYLFRKEGQNVTLSCEQNLNHDAMYWYRQDPGQGLRLIYYSQIVNDFQKGDIAEGYSVSREKKESFPLTVTSAQKNPTAFYLCASSIPGGDPTGELFFGEGSRLTVL.

J is TRBJ1-1 and V is TRBV27; D is perhaps TRBD1 (6 bases). CDR1 and CDR2 (germline): MNHEY, SMNVEV (reference sequence). CDR3 length equals 15 residues. Trimming took off 1 base at V and 0 bases at J, with 9 bases between the two ends. The CDR3 spells CASSLLDRMNTEAFF. The CDR3 DNA reads TGTGCCAGCAGTTTATTGGACAGAATGAACACTGAAGCTTTCTTT.

The chain uses TRBV27 and TRBJ2-7; TRBD1 matches 7 bases. V lost 4 bases to trimming and J lost 5 bases; unmatched junction nucleotides: 11. The CDR3 is made up of 15 amino acids. Germline V CDR1 and CDR2: MNHEY, SMNVEV (reference sequence). The CDR3 DNA is TGTGCCAGCAGTTCGGAGACAGGGAGAGTCCACGAGCAGTACTTC. This gives the protein CASSSETGRVHEQYF.

The V gene is TRBV6-4, the J gene TRBJ1-1; TRBD1 is a possible D gene (6 bases). CDR1 and CDR2 (germline): MRHNA, SNTAGT. This CDR3 contains 13 residues. V was clipped by 6 bases and J by 1 base, with 9 bases between them. CDR3 region: CASRWTENTEAFF. In DNA, the CDR3 is TGTGCCAGCAGATGGACAGAGAACACTGAAGCTTTCTTT.

The rearrangement links TRBV11-3 to TRBJ2-5; TRBD1 aligns across 9 bases. The V gene's germline CDR1 is SGHNT and CDR2 YENEEA. V shed 1 base, J shed 5 bases, and the junction held 5 bases outside the gene matches. The CDR3 runs 15 residues. CDR3 DNA: TGTGCCAGCAGCTTAGCGGGACAGGGAGCGGAGACCCAGTACTTC. Encoded protein: CASSLAGQGAETQYF.